Described below is a single TCR beta chain sequence and its context. The method was immunoSEQ multiplex PCR; TCRdb's version includes in-frame clones alone and lacks a portion of them. This sample carries around 100,000 clones, 92% of them seen once, and the ten largest clones take around 3%. The data originate from a study of control samples from healthy donors and cancer patients. Germline V lookup: CDR1 SGDLS, CDR2 YYNGEE. The V end lost 0 bases, the J end lost 1 base, and 7 bases lay between the germline ends. This CDR3 is 15 amino acids long. Sequences were obtained from blood. The chain combines TRBV9 with TRBJ2-2; D remains unclear. This receptor was identified in a human donor in good health. The donor label of this sample is uncertain. DNA of the CDR3: TGTGCCAGCAGCGTAGAGGGCCTGAACACCGGGGAGCTGTTTTTT. Encoded protein: CASSVEGLNTGELFF.